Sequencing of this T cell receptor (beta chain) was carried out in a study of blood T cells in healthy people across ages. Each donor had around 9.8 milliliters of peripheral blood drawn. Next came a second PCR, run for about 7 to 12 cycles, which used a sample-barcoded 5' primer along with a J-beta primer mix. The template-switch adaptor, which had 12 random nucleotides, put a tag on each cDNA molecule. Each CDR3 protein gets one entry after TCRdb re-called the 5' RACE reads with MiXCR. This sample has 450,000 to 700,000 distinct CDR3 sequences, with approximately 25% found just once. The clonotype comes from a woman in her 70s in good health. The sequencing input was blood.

The CDR3 is CASSNSGGRNEQFF. CDR3 sequence (DNA): TGTGCCAGCAGCAATAGCGGGGGGCGGAATGAGCAGTTCTTC. This chain connects TRBV3-1 to TRBJ2-5, with TRBD2 identical over 10 bases. Judging by the DNA end, TRBJ2-1 fits better; the J call may be wrong. The length of the CDR3 is 14 residues. Per germline, CDR1 LGHDT and CDR2 YNNKEL (reference sequence).